This TCR beta chain derives from a study of cytomegalovirus exposure and HLA in healthy donors (TCRdb year 2017). Study-level background: In an earlier analysis of some 550 of the donors, 250 to 300 Gb of sequence data and 117 million unique TCR beta sequences from approximately 180 million T cells were reported. About 330 gigabases of sequencing data and 75 million to 85 million unique TCR sequences made up an early release that covered 640 HLA-typed donors. Of the roughly 390 genotyped donors, 81% were placed in the genetic ancestry cluster associated with self-reported Caucasian donors. The aim of the study was to test whether cataloging public T cell receptors could identify signatures of past pathogen exposure. Using immunosequencing, the study profiled T cell repertoires from about 610 subjects and related those repertoires to cytomegalovirus serostatus. A separate validation cohort of more than 100 different subjects was used in addition to the 666-subject first cohort. To predict cytomegalovirus infection status, the study brought together high-throughput TCR immunosequencing, statistical association of individual TCRs with disease status, and machine learning. A later analysis re-analyzed previously published TCR beta repertoires from roughly 630 donors and added high-resolution HLA genotyping to study TCR occurrence patterns. Rather than drawing on any new phenotypic data, the later analysis identified candidate immune exposures from TCR beta sequences and the way those sequences occurred across donors. An earlier analysis of around 580 of the donors used high-throughput TCR beta sequencing to judge whether each TCR beta V gene segment behaved as functional or pseudogenic. Alongside the repertoire data, information on donor age, sex, ethnicity and CMV serostatus was compiled. In a later genetic analysis, genome-wide SNP genotypes for about 65% of the roughly 670 donors were used, and that subset was treated as a discovery cohort. Every discovery cohort repertoire had been produced on one sequencing platform. HLA typing included class I and class II loci at four-digit resolution. The number of typed donors differed by locus: roughly 629-640 for A, B, C, DRB1 and DQB1; 522 for DQA1; approximately 610 for DPA1; and 450 to 480 for DPB1. Roughly five DR-DQ haplotypes were handled as single units for association and clustering because linkage in the cohort was strong. Across some 400 genotyped donors of the cohort, an average of about 240,000 unique TCR beta nucleotide sequences per donor were sequenced, and approximately 17% of those sequences were non-productive.

The cohort consisted of more than 650 healthy bone marrow donors. At the time of sampling, every cohort member was nominally healthy, though immune exposures that went unrecorded were likely present. The donor tested CMV seropositive, placing the donor among the 289 seropositive members of the cohort. A peripheral blood sample was provided by each donor, and peripheral blood mononuclear cells were used for TCR beta sequencing. The Qiagen DNeasy Blood Extraction Kit was used to extract genomic DNA from the blood cell samples. A remark on this clone: What antigen it recognizes has not been identified. Base qualities were left out, and no much larger clone turns up one base away.

Results and caveats for the whole study, not just this receptor: Immune exposure information for the cohort was limited to CMV serostatus. A later genetic analysis reported fewer N-insertions in productive TCRs among donors in an Asian-associated ancestry cluster than the 666-donor mean. The classifier was reported to diagnose cytomegalovirus status with high specificity and sensitivity in both the original and validation cohorts. The authors suggested that the approach could potentially be generalized to other disease states and immunological phenotypes. Broadly in line with IMGT annotations, most TCR beta V segments showed up in productive rearrangements about 90% or about 30% of the time in an earlier analysis of approximately 600 of the donors. A total of about 180 TCR beta chains were listed by the study as associated with cytomegalovirus. Because HLA typing was unavailable for some donors at each locus, only the typed subset was used in association tests. Correlated functional status among segregating V segments might reflect linkage disequilibrium, but an unknown experimental factor could not be ruled out. A cluster of highly shared sequence variants was judged likely to represent a technical artifact of the sequencing pipeline. A further reported finding was that TCR beta sequences accurately predicted the HLA-A and HLA-B alleles for most subjects in the first cohort. Across donors, most TCR sequences were observed very rarely, whereas some public TCRs were present in many individuals. In a later analysis, HLA-associated TCR beta chains were found to be more clonally expanded and to have lower generation probabilities than equally common non-associated chains. According to a later analysis, most CMV-associated TCR beta chains appeared to be HLA-restricted, and the HLA associations seemed to be driven largely by CMV exposure. According to a later analysis, parvovirus B19, influenza, CMV and Epstein-Barr virus appeared linked to several top co-occurrence clusters. Because counts were too low, some 17 rarely observed V segments, including chromosome 9 orphons, were excluded from the earlier analysis of a few hundred of the donors. Assigning TCR associations to individual alleles was difficult when HLA alleles, especially DR and DQ, strongly co-occurred. In vitro tests confirmed that a few of the cytomegalovirus-associated TCR beta chains recognize cytomegalovirus antigens. In a later analysis, 15,000 to 20,000 TCR beta sequences were associated with specific HLA alleles at a false discovery rate of 0.05. A later analysis found that TCR association rates varied across HLA loci, with DRB1 alleles showing the most associated TCRs and HLA-C alleles the fewest. V-gene and J-gene trimming of TCR beta chains was associated with a missense DCLRE1C variant in a later genetic analysis, and the association was replicated in an independent cohort. Sequencing depth was assumed to be roughly uniform across donors in the presence/absence analyses, though that assumption may not hold. This cohort had only TCR beta chains sequenced, and the lack of alpha or paired-chain data limited which features could be detected.

Library preparation used the immunoSEQ multiplex PCR assay. For the multiplex PCR, a mixture combining 60 forward primers for TCR Vbeta segments and 13 reverse primers for TCR Jbeta segments was used. The CDR3 region of rearranged TCR beta genes was amplified from genomic DNA by a multiplex PCR assay. On the Illumina HiSeq System, the amplified TCR beta libraries were sequenced as 87-base-pair reads. The paper's data handling went like this. A later analysis counted about 80 million unique TCR beta chains across the 500 to 850 repertoires, and around 9.9 million of these chains were shared by at least two donors. To remove PCR and sequencing errors, raw reads were error-corrected and collapsed into unique sequences using a nearest-neighbor algorithm that merged closely related sequences. Alignment of CDR3 sequences to IMGT reference sequences was used to assign V, D and J gene segments. For a sequence to be retained, at least a six-nucleotide match to both a V gene segment and a J gene segment was required. Rearrangements were classified as productive when the CDR3 lacked stop codons and remained in frame with V and J, and all other rearrangements were classified as non-productive. CDR3 was defined by IMGT convention, running from the second conserved V-encoded cysteine to the conserved J-encoded phenylalanine. The earlier analysis of fewer than 750 of the donors excluded sequences that lacked an unambiguous match to a single V gene segment. In an earlier analysis of approximately 550 of the donors, V segments were called functional above 56.7% productive rearrangements and were called segregating when the between-donor standard deviation exceeded 5%. A statistical classification framework was built to diagnose cytomegalovirus status from the catalog of TCR beta chain sequences. In a later analysis, TCR nucleotide sequences were compared against IMGT/GENE-DB human TR gene sequences so that V and J genes could be assigned. In a later analysis, CDR3 sequences and most-parsimonious VDJ recombination scenarios were assigned using the TCRdist pipeline. In a later analysis, every TCR beta chain was defined by the combination of its CDR3 amino acid sequence and its V-gene family, and reads without a unique V-gene family were dropped. A later analysis removed roughly 590 highly shared, low-generation-probability nucleotide sequences to deal with suspected cross-contamination and a sequencing artifact. A later analysis calculated a clonal expansion index for each public chain from normalized within-repertoire ranks of inferred template counts. In a later analysis, generation probabilities were computed with a VDJ recombination model fitted to out-of-frame rearrangements, and the resulting probabilities were checked against IGoR. In a later analysis, hypergeometric tests were used to score TCR-TCR, TCR-HLA and TCR-CMV co-occurrence, with a repertoire-size bias correction applied to TCR pairs. False discovery rates were estimated in a later analysis by permuting HLA or CMV assignments 20 times. In a later analysis, co-occurring TCRs were grouped using DBSCAN, with TCRdist sequence similarity added in when clustering inside HLA-allele-positive subsets. For co-occurrence clustering, repertoires with fewer than 30,000 or more than 120,000 public chains were excluded, along with four or five repertoires with anomalous nucleotide sharing. The immuneACCESS repertoire file appears here via TCRdb, limited to in-frame rearrangements. These files lack a portion of the clones; in checked studies, under half of the deficit traces to unresolved V genes, and the cause of the others is not known. The V and J calls and clone size come from that table; D and trimming were worked out from the DNA. Counted in this sample were about 190,000 clones; around 82% of them appeared once. Of the sample, 13% to 15% falls within the top ten clones.

The sequenced sample consisted of PBMCs. This TCR came from a woman in her twenties or thirties in good health and CMV-seropositive.

Read as DNA, the sequence is TGCGCCAGCAGCTTGCCGACAGGGTTTCAAGAGACCCAGTACTTC. The resulting protein is CASSLPTGFQETQYF. The chain is encoded by TRBV5-1 joined to TRBJ2-5; 7 middle bases align to TRBD1. Compared with germline, V lacks 1 base and J lacks 2 bases; bases without a gene match: 5. The CDR3 starts with the cysteine, ends with the phenylalanine, and has 15 residues. The kept DNA is CDR3 alone, 45 bases in frame from the first base. CDR1 SGHRS and CDR2 YFSETQ were looked up in the germline V gene.